Each of the 27 T cell receptor beta chains below was sequenced from the same sample in a study of T cell changes during pregnancy in multiple sclerosis. This table comes from immunoSEQ multiplex PCR, and its TCRdb copy is limited to in-frame clones, with some not included. The sample yields some 30,000 clones, 90% seen once. The sequenced sample was CD4+ T cells from peripheral blood mononuclear cells, obtained in the third trimester of pregnancy. These receptors all come from a female donor in good health, enrolled as a control in a pregnancy study.

The chain links TRBV29-1 to TRBJ1-1; no firm D call. The CDR3 loop spans 13 amino acids. V gave up 3 bases and J gave up 5 bases, with 13 bases separating them. The germline V gene encodes CDR1 SQVTM and CDR2 ANQGSEA. The DNA for the CDR3 is TGCAGCGTTGATGAGGGCTCAGGTACTGAAGCTTTCTTT. It translates to CSVDEGSGTEAFF.

V is TRBV5-8 and J is TRBJ1-2; TRBD1 agrees at 9 bases. After removal of 4 bases from V and 4 bases from J, the junction contained 8 bases not matched to a gene. The V gene's germline CDR1 is SGHTS and CDR2 YDEGEE. The CDR3 length is 15 residues. CDR3 sequence reads: CASSLRDRDFYGYTF. CDR3 DNA sequence: TGTGCCAGCAGCCTCCGGGACAGGGACTTCTATGGCTACACCTTC.

The rearrangement joins TRBV7-7 to TRBJ2-2, with D unclear. This CDR3 comprises 15 residues. V lost 3 bases, J lost 0 bases, and 8 bases lay in between. The V gene's germline CDR1 is SSHAT and CDR2 FNYEAQ (reference sequence). As DNA, the CDR3 is TGTGCCAGCAGCTTGGGCCTGGCGAACACCGGGGAGCTGTTTTTT. This codes for CASSLGLANTGELFF. The entire variable domain, with the rest obtained from reference TRBV7-7 and TRBJ2-2, is as follows: GAGVSQSPRYKVTKRGQDVTLRCDPISSHATLYWYQQALGQGPEFLTYFNYEAQPDKSGLPSDRFSAERPEGSISTLTIQRTEQRDSAMYRCASSLGLANTGELFFGEGSRLTVL.

The chain links TRBV19 to TRBJ2-1, with TRBD1 matching over 10 bases. CDR1 is LNHDA and CDR2 is SQIVND in the germline V gene (reference sequence). CDR3 length: 15 amino acids. Trimming took 3 bases from V and 3 from J; bases not matched to a gene: 2. CDR3 sequence: CASSMDRGGYNEQFF. CDR3 DNA: TGTGCCAGTAGTATGGACAGGGGGGGCTACAATGAGCAGTTCTTC. The whole variable domain, remainder taken from reference TRBV19 and TRBJ2-1, is DGGITQSPKYLFRKEGQNVTLSCEQNLNHDAMYWYRQDPGQGLRLIYYSQIVNDFQKGDIAEGYSVSREKKESFPLTVTSAQKNPTAFYLCASSMDRGGYNEQFFGPGTRLTVL.

The genes are TRBV19 and TRBJ1-2; the match to TRBD1 covers 7 bases. Germline V gene data show CDR1 as LNHDA and CDR2 as SQIVND (reference sequence). The CDR3 covers 13 residues. Trimming cost V 7 bases and J 6 bases; bases outside gene matches: 8. The CDR3 bases are TGTGCCAGTAAGGTTGACAGGGATGATGGCTACACCTTC. This encodes CASKVDRDDGYTF.

The rearrangement joins TRBV6-1 to TRBJ1-5, with a tentative D call TRBD1 (5 bases). The CDR3 spans 14 residues. Germline V gives CDR1 MNHNS, CDR2 SASEGT. The germline V and J ends were trimmed by 4 bases and 0 bases, with 7 bases remaining between them. The CDR3 nucleotides are TGTGCCAGCAGTGTACAGGTTAGCAATCAGCCCCAGCATTTT. Amino acids: CASSVQVSNQPQHF.

The V and J genes are TRBV27 and TRBJ1-6, with 8 bases identical to TRBD1. CDR1 MNHEY and CDR2 SMNVEV come from the germline V gene (reference sequence). The ends lost 3 bases at V and 7 bases at J; junction bases unmatched: 5. This CDR3 has 15 amino acids. CDR3 nucleotides: TGTGCCAGCAGTTTTAGTGCAGGGGGCAATTCACCCCTCCACTTT. It specifies CASSFSAGGNSPLHF.

This clone was observed a few times. V gene TRBV10-3 combines with J gene TRBJ1-2; D is ambiguous. V was pared by 2 bases and J by 4 bases, with 5 bases between. The CDR3 spans 12 residues. Germline V gene sequence: CDR1 ENHRY, CDR2 SYGVKD. The CDR3 sequence: CAISEDTYGYTF. The DNA for the CDR3 is TGTGCCATCAGTGAGGACACCTATGGCTACACCTTC.

V usage is TRBV6-1 and J usage is TRBJ2-7; weak D call: TRBD2 (6 bases). Trimming removed 4 bases at V and 1 base at J, with 20 bases between. The length of the CDR3 is 17 residues. Germline V gives CDR1 MNHNS, CDR2 SASEGT. CDR3 in DNA: TGTGCCAGCAGTGGCTATTTACTAGCCCTAAGATCCTACGAGCAGTACTTC. Its translation: CASSGYLLALRSYEQYF.

The chain links TRBV27 to TRBJ1-2; a possible D gene is TRBD1 (6 bases). V was shortened by 2 bases and J by 2 bases, with 12 bases between the two germline ends. Germline CDR1 MNHEY, CDR2 SMNVEV (reference sequence). The CDR3 has 15 residues. In DNA, the CDR3 is TGTGCCAGCAGTTTAAGCAACAGGGAGAACTATGGCTACACCTTC. Encoded protein: CASSLSNRENYGYTF.

The chain uses TRBV30 and TRBJ2-7; a possible D gene is TRBD1 (6 bases). Germline V lookup: CDR1 GTSNPN, CDR2 SVGIG (reference sequence). The CDR3 spans 14 residues. Trimming took off 0 bases at V and 6 bases at J, with 15 bases between the two ends. CDR3 sequence reads: CAWSVSRVGGEQYF. The DNA of the CDR3 is TGTGCCTGGAGTGTTTCCAGGGTAGGGGGCGAGCAGTACTTC.

The V and J genes are TRBV6-5 and TRBJ2-3, with a tentative D call TRBD2 (6 bases). V was clipped by 6 bases and J by 0 bases, with 10 bases between them. CDR3 length: 14 amino acids. Germline values: CDR1 MNHEY, CDR2 SVGAGI. CDR3 amino acids: CASRRDFSTDTQYF. The DNA for the CDR3 is TGTGCCAGCAGGCGGGACTTTAGCACAGATACGCAGTATTTT.

V is TRBV6-5 and J is TRBJ2-1; TRBD2 might be the D (5 bases). The CDR3 contains 15 residues. CDR1 is MNHEY, CDR2 SVGAGI, per germline. Trimming took off 5 bases at V and 2 bases at J, with 13 bases between the two ends. The CDR3 DNA sequence: TGTGCCAGCAGTATCCTAGGCGGGCCCTACAATGAGCAGTTCTTC. This translates into CASSILGGPYNEQFF.

This sequence joins TRBV10-2 and TRBJ1-6; 8 bases match TRBD1. Germline lookup yields CDR1 WSHSY and CDR2 SAAADI. The CDR3 spans 13 residues. V was clipped by 7 bases and J by 10 bases; unmatched bases: 6. The CDR3 region has the DNA TGCGCCAGCAACGGACAGGGAGGATCACCCCTCCACTTT. The encoded protein is CASNGQGGSPLHF.

This chain joins TRBV6-5 and TRBJ1-1, with TRBD1 as a possible D gene (5 bases). The ends were cut back, 6 bases at V and 8 bases at J, with 10 bases in the middle. Germline V gene lookup returns CDR1 MNHEY and CDR2 SVGAGI. This CDR3 contains 11 residues. Here the CDR3 DNA reads TGTGCCAGCAGATTTGACAGAGAAGCTTTCTTT. Translated: CASRFDREAFF.

This clone has only one observation. V usage is TRBV7-9 and J usage is TRBJ2-7; D not certain. The V end was cut by 3 bases, the J end by 4 bases, with 4 bases between. Germline loops: CDR1 SEHNR, CDR2 FQNEAQ (reference sequence). The CDR3 covers 11 residues. The CDR3 coding sequence is TGTGCCAGCAGCTTCCGGTACGAGCAGTACTTC. Its protein product is CASSFRYEQYF.

This clone was observed a single time. The V and J genes are TRBV6-1 and TRBJ2-7; 7 positions match TRBD1. Unmatched junction bases numbered 7, after V lost 2 bases and J lost 0 bases. Germline V CDR1 and CDR2: MNHNS, SASEGT. The CDR3 has 16 residues. This CDR3 is CASSESRGQRSYEQYF. The CDR3 DNA sequence: TGTGCCAGCAGTGAATCAAGGGGACAGCGCTCCTACGAGCAGTACTTC.

The gene calls are TRBV19 and TRBJ1-2; TRBD1 might be the D (6 bases). This CDR3 is 13 amino acids long. Germline V CDR1 and CDR2: LNHDA, SQIVND (reference sequence). The germline V and J ends were trimmed by 5 bases and 7 bases, with 14 bases remaining between them. This CDR3 reads CASSVPQGSGYTF. The CDR3 DNA is TGTGCCAGTAGTGTCCCACAGGGATCTGGCTACACCTTC.

In DNA, the CDR3 is TGTGCCAGCAGCCAAGCCCGGGAAACCGAAGCTTTCTTT. This codes for CASSQARETEAFF. The V gene is TRBV14, the J gene TRBJ1-1, with D uncertain. Germline-derived CDR1 and CDR2 are SGHDN and FVKESK. The V and J ends lost 1 base and 8 bases respectively, with 11 bases between them. The CDR3 covers 13 residues. Full variable domain (outside the CDR3, taken from reference TRBV14 and TRBJ1-1): EAGVTQFPSHSVIEKGQTVTLRCDPISGHDNLYWYRRVMGKEIKFLLHFVKESKQDESGMPNNRFLAERTGGTYSTLKVQPAELEDSGVYFCASSQARETEAFFGQGTRLTVV.

The chain links TRBV5-8 to TRBJ2-7, with D uncertain. From germline, CDR1 is SGHTS and CDR2 YDEGEE. The length of the CDR3 is 13 residues. V was cut by 1 base and J by 7 bases, with 12 bases left in between. The CDR3 region has the DNA TGTGCCAGCAGCTTGCCCCCTTCCCTGGAGCAGTACTTC. Protein product: CASSLPPSLEQYF.

The V call is TRBV4-3, the J call TRBJ2-1, with TRBD2 matching 10 bases. CDR1 and CDR2 from the germline V gene are LGHNA and YSLEER. V shed 1 base and J 1 base; nucleotides not matched to a gene: 10. The CDR3 is made up of 19 amino acids. This chain's CDR3 is CASSQVRLAGAPSYNEQFF. CDR3 DNA sequence: TGCGCCAGCAGCCAAGTTCGGCTAGCGGGGGCCCCTTCCTACAATGAGCAGTTCTTC.

V usage is TRBV2 and J usage is TRBJ2-7, with D tentatively TRBD2 (5 bases). Germline V gene data show CDR1 as SNHLY and CDR2 as FYNNEI. The CDR3 runs to 12 residues. CDR3 loop: CAGSIGYYEQYF. CDR3 in DNA: TGTGCGGGGAGTATAGGGTACTACGAGCAGTACTTC.

V is TRBV5-4 and J is TRBJ1-1; the match to TRBD1 covers 8 bases. Germline values: CDR1 SGHNT, CDR2 YYREEE (reference sequence). Losses at the gene ends were 4 bases for V and 8 bases for J; bases not matched to a gene: 16. The CDR3 is made up of 16 amino acids. The CDR3 bases are TGTGCCAGCAGCCCATTCACTACCGGGACAGGCAACGAAGCTTTCTTT. Translated: CASSPFTTGTGNEAFF.

The J gene is TRBJ1-1, the V gene TRBV19; no firm D call. Per germline, CDR1 LNHDA and CDR2 SQIVND (reference sequence). V shed 0 bases and J shed 3 bases, with 5 bases lying between them. This CDR3 comprises 13 residues. CDR3 nucleotides: TGTGCCAGTAGTATAGATCGGGACACTGAAGCTTTCTTT. Translating it yields CASSIDRDTEAFF.

V is TRBV27 and J is TRBJ2-3; 14 nucleotides agree with TRBD2. Germline CDR1 is MNHEY and CDR2 is SMNVEV (reference sequence). Unmatched junction bases numbered 3, after V lost 7 bases and J lost 0 bases. The CDR3 has 16 residues. The CDR3 loop reads CASKGLAGVSTDTQYF. The CDR3, as DNA: TGTGCCAGCAAGGGACTAGCGGGAGTGAGCACAGATACGCAGTATTTT.

V gene TRBV6-4 combines with J gene TRBJ1-6; D possibly corresponds to TRBD1 (5 bases). V lost 4 bases to trimming and J lost 7 bases, with 11 bases between them. The CDR3 covers 14 residues. Germline CDR1 MRHNA, CDR2 SNTAGT. The DNA of the CDR3 is TGTGCCAGCAGTGTATCCCCAGGGAATTCACCCCTCCACTTT. Translation gives CASSVSPGNSPLHF.

The V and J genes are TRBV29-1 and TRBJ1-2; maybe TRBD1 (5 bases). CDR3 size: 10 residues. The V gene's germline CDR1 is SQVTM and CDR2 ANQGSEA. The germline V and J ends were trimmed by 6 bases and 4 bases, with 6 bases remaining between them. As DNA, the CDR3 is TGCAGCGTGGGGGGCTATGGCTACACCTTC. It codes for CSVGGYGYTF.